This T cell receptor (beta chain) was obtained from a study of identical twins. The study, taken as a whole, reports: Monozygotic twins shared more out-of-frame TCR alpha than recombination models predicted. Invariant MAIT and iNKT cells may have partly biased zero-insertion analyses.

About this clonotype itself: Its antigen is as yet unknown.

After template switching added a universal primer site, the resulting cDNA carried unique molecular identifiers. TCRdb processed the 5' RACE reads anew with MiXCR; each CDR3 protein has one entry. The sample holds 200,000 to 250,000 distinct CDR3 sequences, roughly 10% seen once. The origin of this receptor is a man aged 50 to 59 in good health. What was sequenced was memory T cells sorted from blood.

The CDR3 DNA sequence: TGTGCCAGCAGTTACTCCCGTGCGGGGGCGGAGGGGGAGCTGTTTTTT. Amino acids: CASSYSRAGAEGELFF. V and J are TRBV6-2 or TRBV6-3 and TRBJ2-2, with D perhaps matching TRBD2 (7 bases). In germline, CDR1 is MNHEY, CDR2 SVGEGT. This CDR3 spans 16 amino acids. Between the trimmed V and J ends, which lost 0 bases and 8 bases, there was a span of 16 bases.